The following is a TCR beta chain sequence with its context. This clone's antigen is unknown. Base quality data are lacking; no much larger clone is found one base away. Donors were a few dozen systemically healthy Caucasian individuals from Russia aged roughly 6 to 90 years. Each donor gave 8 to 10 milliliters of peripheral blood, drawn into EDTA-treated Vacutainer tubes. Ficoll-Paque density-gradient centrifugation was used to isolate PBMCs, with at least 6.5 million per sample. Total RNA, at least 6 micrograms per sample, was extracted from PBMCs with Trizol reagent. For every donor, an aliquot of PBMCs went through flow cytometry to measure the percentages of naive CD45RAhigh/CD27high T cells. These data come from a study of blood T cells in healthy people across ages (dated by TCRdb to the mid-2010s). For context, the study as a whole: In model experiments, template switching captured about one uniquely barcoded TCR beta cDNA molecule for every two T cells. The study measured age-related changes in TCR beta repertoire diversity using deep sequencing normalized with unique cDNA molecular identifiers. The donors were divided into four age groups: young (average around 16 years), middle-aged (about 41), aged (around 67) and long-lived (82). To avoid experimental bias, donors of different ages were distributed randomly across sequencing lanes. Two additional independent replicas of 1 million unique cDNA reads from the same blood draw were analyzed for two donors (one aged 18 to 30 and one aged 80 or older).

CDR1 and CDR2, per the germline V gene, are KGHDR and SFDVKD. For this chain, trimming is 4 bases at the V end and 5 bases at the J end, and the number of junction bases without a gene match is 7. CDR3 length: 15 amino acids, cysteine to phenylalanine. Only CDR3 DNA is held: 45 bases, read in frame from base 1. Beyond this particular receptor, the publication reports: As age increased, observed TCR beta diversity per million T cells dropped in a roughly linear way, and a significant reduction was already evident by age 40. The CMV infection status of donors was not known, potentially confounding age-related changes in expanded clonotypes. Estimates of total diversity based on one million sequenced T cells were regarded as lower bounds and as underestimates. Conclusive comparison of naive and antigen-experienced compartments was prevented by the profiling of bulk unsorted PBMCs. Compared with the aged group, more naive CD4+ T cells, fewer expanded clones and increased TCR diversity were shown by the long-lived group, suggesting age selection. There was a strong correlation between observed TCR beta diversity and the percentage of naive T cells measured by flow cytometry.

Receptor amplification or capture employed 5' RACE. TCRdb records Illumina HiSeq 2500 as the sequencer. A second PCR of roughly 6 to 12 cycles was performed with a sample-barcoded 5' primer and a J-beta primer mix. A unique molecular identifier was introduced onto each TCR beta cDNA molecule by a template-switch 5' adaptor carrying 12 random nucleotides. At least 3 million CDR3-containing paired-end reads were obtained from each sample. First-strand cDNA synthesis was performed from all RNA using the Mint cDNA synthesis kit, with priming by a TRBC-specific oligonucleotide. All cDNA was treated with uracil-DNA glycosylase and then went through a first 18-cycle PCR with the universal primers M1SS and BC2_uni_R. Per the source publication's procedure: For normalization, 1 million high-quality reads, each with a distinct molecular identifier, were randomly selected from each sample. Instead of being binned into consensus sequences, reads with shared molecular identifiers were discarded. MiTCR, run with a Q25 quality threshold and the strictest error-elimination algorithm, handled CDR3 identification, clonotype clustering and error correction. A nonparametric unseen species model with Euler transformation was used to estimate lower-bound total TCR beta diversity. TCRdb took the public reads, trimmed them with fastp at Q25, ran MiXCR for clone calling and kept in-frame beta chains. Every CDR3 protein is listed once, alongside the most common genes and DNA of its rows. Here the V and J calls rest on TCRdb's processing, not on the authors' analysis. The sample table lists approximately 730,000 distinct CDR3 sequences, roughly 53% of them with a count of one. The ten largest clones capture about 42% of the sample.

The rearrangement joined TRBV24-1 to TRBJ2-7; 10 central bases correspond to TRBD1. The clonotype was recovered from an elderly man in good health. Material for sequencing was blood. The DNA is TGTGCCACCAGTGACCGCGACAGGGGGCGCGACGAGCAGTACTTC. Its protein reads: CATSDRDRGRDEQYF.